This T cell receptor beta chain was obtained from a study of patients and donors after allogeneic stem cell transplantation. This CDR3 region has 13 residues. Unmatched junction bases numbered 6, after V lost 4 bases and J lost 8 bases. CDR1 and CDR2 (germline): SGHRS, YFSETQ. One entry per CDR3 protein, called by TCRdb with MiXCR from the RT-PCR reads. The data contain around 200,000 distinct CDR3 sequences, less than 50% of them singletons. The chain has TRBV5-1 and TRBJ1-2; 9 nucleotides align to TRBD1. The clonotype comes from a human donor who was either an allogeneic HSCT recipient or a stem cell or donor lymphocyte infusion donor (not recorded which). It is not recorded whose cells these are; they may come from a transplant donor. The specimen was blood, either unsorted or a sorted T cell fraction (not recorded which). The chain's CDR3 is CASSIRTGVGYTF. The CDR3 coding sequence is TGCGCCAGCAGCATAAGGACAGGGGTCGGCTACACCTTC.